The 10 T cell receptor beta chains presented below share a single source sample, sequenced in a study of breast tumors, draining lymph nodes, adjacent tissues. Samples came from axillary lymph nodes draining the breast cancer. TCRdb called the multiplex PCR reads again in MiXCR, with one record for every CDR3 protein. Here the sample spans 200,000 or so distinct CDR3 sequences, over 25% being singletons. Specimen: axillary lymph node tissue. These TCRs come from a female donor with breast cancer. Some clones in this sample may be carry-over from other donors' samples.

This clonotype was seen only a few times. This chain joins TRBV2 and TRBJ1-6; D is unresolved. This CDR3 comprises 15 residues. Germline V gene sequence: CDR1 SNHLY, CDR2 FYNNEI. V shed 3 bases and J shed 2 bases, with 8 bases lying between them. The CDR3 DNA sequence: TGTGCCAGCAGTGACGTCTCCACCTATAATTCACCCCTCCACTTT. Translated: CASSDVSTYNSPLHF.

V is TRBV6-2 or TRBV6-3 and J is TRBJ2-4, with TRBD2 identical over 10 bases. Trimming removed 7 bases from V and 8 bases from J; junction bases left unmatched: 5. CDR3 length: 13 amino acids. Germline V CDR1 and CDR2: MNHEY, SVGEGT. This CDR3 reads CASTWTSGYIQYF. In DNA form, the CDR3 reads TGTGCCAGCACCTGGACTAGCGGTTACATTCAGTACTTC.

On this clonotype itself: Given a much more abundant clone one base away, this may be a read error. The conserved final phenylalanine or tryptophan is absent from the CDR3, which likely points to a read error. CDR3 DNA: TGCAGTGCTAGAGATGAAGGCCAGTACTCC. Its protein product is CSARDEGQYS. The chain combines TRBV20-1 with TRBJ2-5; D call uncertain. Germline lookup yields CDR1 DFQATT and CDR2 SNEGSKA (reference sequence). The CDR3 has 10 amino acids. The V end lost 0 bases, the J end lost 10 bases, and 6 bases lay between the germline ends.

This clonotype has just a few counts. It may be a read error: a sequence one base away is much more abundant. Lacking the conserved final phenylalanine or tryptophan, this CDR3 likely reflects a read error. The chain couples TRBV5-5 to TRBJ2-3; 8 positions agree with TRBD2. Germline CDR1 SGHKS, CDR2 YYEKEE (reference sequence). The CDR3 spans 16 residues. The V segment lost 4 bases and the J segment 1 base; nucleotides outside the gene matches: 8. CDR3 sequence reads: CASSPLSGGRTDTQYL. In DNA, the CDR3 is TGTGCCAGCAGCCCCCTTTCGGGAGGGCGCACAGATACGCAGTATCTT.

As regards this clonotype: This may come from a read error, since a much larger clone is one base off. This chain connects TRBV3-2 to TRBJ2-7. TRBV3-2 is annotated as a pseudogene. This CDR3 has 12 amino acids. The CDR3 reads CASSQKGCEQYF. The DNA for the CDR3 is TGTGCCAGCAGCCAAAAGGGCTGCGAGCAGTACTTC.

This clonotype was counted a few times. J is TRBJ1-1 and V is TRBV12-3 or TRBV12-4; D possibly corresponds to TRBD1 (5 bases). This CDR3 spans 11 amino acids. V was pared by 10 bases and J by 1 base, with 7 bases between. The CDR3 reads CATTGNTEAFF. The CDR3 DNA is TGTGCCACTACAGGGAACACTGAAGCTTTCTTT.

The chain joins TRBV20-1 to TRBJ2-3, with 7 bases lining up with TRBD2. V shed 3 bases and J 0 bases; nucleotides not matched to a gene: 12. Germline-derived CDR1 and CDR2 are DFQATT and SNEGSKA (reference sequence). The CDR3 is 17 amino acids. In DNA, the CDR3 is TGCAGTGCTAGGGCGGTGGGAGGGGATTCTAGCACAGATACGCAGTATTTT. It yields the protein CSARAVGGDSSTDTQYF.

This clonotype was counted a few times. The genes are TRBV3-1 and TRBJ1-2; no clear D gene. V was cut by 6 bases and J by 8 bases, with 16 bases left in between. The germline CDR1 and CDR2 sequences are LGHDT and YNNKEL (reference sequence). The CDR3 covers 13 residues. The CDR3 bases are TGTGCCAGCAGAACCCAAGGTGTAAGGGGCTACACCTTC. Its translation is CASRTQGVRGYTF.

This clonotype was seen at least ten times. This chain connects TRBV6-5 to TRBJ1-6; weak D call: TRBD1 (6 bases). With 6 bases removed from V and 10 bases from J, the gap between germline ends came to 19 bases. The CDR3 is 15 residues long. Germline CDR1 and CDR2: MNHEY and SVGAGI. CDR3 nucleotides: TGTGCCAGCAGCCCGGGTGGAACAGGGAGCTCACCCCTCCACTTT. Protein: CASSPGGTGSSPLHF.

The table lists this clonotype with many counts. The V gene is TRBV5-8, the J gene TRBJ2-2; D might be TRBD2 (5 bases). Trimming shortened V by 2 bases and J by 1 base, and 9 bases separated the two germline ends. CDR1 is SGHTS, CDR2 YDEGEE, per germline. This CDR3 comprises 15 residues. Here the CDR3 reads CASSLGLQNTGELFF. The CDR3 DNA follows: TGTGCCAGCAGCTTAGGACTGCAGAACACCGGGGAGCTGTTTTTT.